The sequence of this TCR beta chain was determined in a study of OX40 agonist ivuxolimab in advanced cancers. About the full investigation: Ivuxolimab was an agonistic, fully human IgG2 monoclonal antibody directed against OX40 (CD134), a costimulatory receptor. Partial responses occurred in three dose-escalation patients: two with cutaneous melanoma and one with hepatocellular carcinoma. Intravenous ivuxolimab was administered to patients every 2 weeks at six dose levels: 0.01, 0.1, 0.3, 1.5, 3 and 10 mg/kg. The paper describes the monotherapy dose-escalation part (N of about 47 patients) of the phase I trial of ivuxolimab. In the dose-escalation cohort, approximately 83% of patients were male, and the mean age was approximately 60 years with a range of roughly 23 to 90. Of the approximately 54 patients in dose escalation, approximately 20 had hepatocellular carcinoma, some 15 had melanoma, 9 had renal cell carcinoma and 9 had head and neck cancer. Patients were allowed to have had prior anti-PD-1, anti-PD-L1 or anti-CTLA-4 therapy, and approximately 40% of the dose-escalation patients had been treated with checkpoint inhibitors. The purpose of peripheral TCRbeta sequencing was to test whether ivuxolimab changed TCR sequence diversity and led to clonal T-cell expansion. What the study reported, not specific to this receptor: Which antigens the clonally expanded peripheral T cells were specific for was not determined. At doses of 0.1 to 3.0 mg/kg, clonal expansion of both CD4+ and CD8+ T cells in blood was seen between baseline and week 6. In the 0.1-3.0 mg/kg groups, partial responders had among the lowest normalized peripheral clonal expansion, particularly in CD8+ T cells. Low levels of normalized T-cell clonal expansion were also seen in some patients who did not respond. On average, CD8+ T cells showed more expanded clones than CD4+ T cells after ivuxolimab.

As to this clone: Its target antigen remains unknown. Nothing much larger sits one base from this clone, and base qualities are not available.

The trial excluded patients who had a history of autoimmune disease or were on systemic immunosuppression. In every dose cohort, peripheral blood was drawn for TCR sequencing at baseline, cycle 4 day 1, and cycle 7 day 1. The samples were taken from a phase I, first-in-human, multicenter, open-label dose-escalation trial of ivuxolimab. Adults with locally advanced or metastatic head and neck squamous cell, hepatocellular, melanoma or renal cell carcinoma were enrolled in the trial. Before TCR sequencing, CD4+ and CD8+ T cells were separately sorted from peripheral blood. In the germline V gene (reference sequence), CDR1 corresponds to LNHNV and CDR2 to YYDKDF. V and J lose 1 base and 2 bases, and a span of 8 bases separates them. The CDR3 sequence holds 14 residues, the cysteine and phenylalanine included. Only the CDR3 portion is preserved as DNA: 42 bases, with reading frame beginning at the first base.

Genomic DNA was isolated from the sorted cells so that the TCRbeta CDR3 region could be sequenced. The immunoSEQ Assay was used to sequence the TCRbeta CDR3 regions. In its TCRdb copy, this immuneACCESS table keeps in-frame sequences only and misses some clones. Where compared with another copy, unresolved V genes explain less than half of these, and the others have no known cause. This sample lists about 55,000 clones; 88% were detected once. Clones ranked in the top ten supply approximately 7% of the sample. The sample was CD4+ or CD8+ T cells sorted from blood, taken in a trial of the OX40 agonist ivuxolimab. The sequence came from an adult with an advanced solid tumor such as melanoma, head and neck, liver or kidney cancer. The sequence links TRBV15 to TRBJ1-2; there is no confident call for the D gene. Read as DNA, the sequence is TGTGCCACCAGCAGAGGGGGAGTCAACTATGGCTACACCTTC. This is translated as CATSRGGVNYGYTF.